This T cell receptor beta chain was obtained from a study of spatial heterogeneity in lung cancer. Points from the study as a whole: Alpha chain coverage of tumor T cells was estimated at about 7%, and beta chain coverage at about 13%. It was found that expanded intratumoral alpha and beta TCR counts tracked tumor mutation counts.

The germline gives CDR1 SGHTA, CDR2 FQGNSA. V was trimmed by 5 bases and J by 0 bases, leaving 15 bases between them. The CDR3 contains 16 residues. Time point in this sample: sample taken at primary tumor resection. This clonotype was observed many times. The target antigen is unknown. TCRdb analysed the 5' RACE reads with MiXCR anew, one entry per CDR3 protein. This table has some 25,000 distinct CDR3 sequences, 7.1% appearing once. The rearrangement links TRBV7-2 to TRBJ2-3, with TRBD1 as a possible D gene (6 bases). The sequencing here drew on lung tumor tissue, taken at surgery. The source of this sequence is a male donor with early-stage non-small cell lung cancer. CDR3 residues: CASSPQAGASTDTQYF. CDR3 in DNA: TGTGCCAGCAGCCCTCAAGCAGGGGCGAGCACAGATACGCAGTATTTT.